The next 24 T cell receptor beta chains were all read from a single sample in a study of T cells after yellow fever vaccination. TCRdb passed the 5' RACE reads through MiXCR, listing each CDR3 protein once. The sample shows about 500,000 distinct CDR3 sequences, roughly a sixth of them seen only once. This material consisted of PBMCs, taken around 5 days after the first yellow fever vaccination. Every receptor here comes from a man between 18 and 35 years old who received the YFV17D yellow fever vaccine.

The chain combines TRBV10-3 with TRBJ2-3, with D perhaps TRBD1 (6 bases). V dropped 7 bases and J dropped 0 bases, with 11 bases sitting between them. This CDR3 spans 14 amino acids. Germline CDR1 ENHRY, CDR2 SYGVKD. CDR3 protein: CAIKSGQSTDTQYF. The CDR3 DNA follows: TGTGCCATCAAATCGGGACAAAGCACAGATACGCAGTATTTT.

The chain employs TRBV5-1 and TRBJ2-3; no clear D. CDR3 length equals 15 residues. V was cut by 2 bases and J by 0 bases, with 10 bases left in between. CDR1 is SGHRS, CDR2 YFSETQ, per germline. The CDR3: CASSLDISSTDTQYF. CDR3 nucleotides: TGCGCCAGCAGCTTAGATATTTCTAGCACAGATACGCAGTATTTT.

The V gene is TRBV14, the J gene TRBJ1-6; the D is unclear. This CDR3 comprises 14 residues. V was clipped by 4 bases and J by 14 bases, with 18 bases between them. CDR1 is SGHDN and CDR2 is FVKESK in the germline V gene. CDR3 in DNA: TGTGCCAGCAGCCCCCTCGCCGAACTCGGAACCCTCCACTTT. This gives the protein CASSPLAELGTLHF.

DNA for the CDR3: TGCGCCAGCAGCGCGCAGGGAAGGCTCACTGAAGCTTTCTTT. This encodes CASSAQGRLTEAFF. The rearrangement joins TRBV4-1 to TRBJ1-1; the D gene is possibly TRBD1 (5 bases). The CDR3 has 14 residues. The V and J ends lost 5 bases and 4 bases respectively, with 14 bases between them. Germline CDR1 and CDR2: MGHRA and YSYEKL.

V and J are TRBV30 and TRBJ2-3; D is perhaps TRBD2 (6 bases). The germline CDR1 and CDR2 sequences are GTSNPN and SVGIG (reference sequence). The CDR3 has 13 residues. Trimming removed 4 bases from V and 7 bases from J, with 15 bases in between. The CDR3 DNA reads TGTGCCTGGATCCTCCAGGGAGGCAATACGCAGTATTTT. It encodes CAWILQGGNTQYF. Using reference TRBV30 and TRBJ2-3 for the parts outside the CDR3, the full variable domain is SQTIHQWPATLVQPVGSPLSLECTVEGTSNPNLYWYRQAAGRGLQLLFYSVGIGQISSEVPQNLSASRPQDRQFILSSKKLLLSDSGFYLCAWILQGGNTQYFGPGTRLTVL.

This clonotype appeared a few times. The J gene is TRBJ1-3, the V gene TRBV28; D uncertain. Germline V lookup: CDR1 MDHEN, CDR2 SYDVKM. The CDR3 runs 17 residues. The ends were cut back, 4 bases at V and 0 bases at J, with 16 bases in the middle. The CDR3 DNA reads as TGTGCCAGCAGTTCCGGCGCACCCTTAAGCTCTGGAAACACCATATATTTT. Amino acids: CASSSGAPLSSGNTIYF.

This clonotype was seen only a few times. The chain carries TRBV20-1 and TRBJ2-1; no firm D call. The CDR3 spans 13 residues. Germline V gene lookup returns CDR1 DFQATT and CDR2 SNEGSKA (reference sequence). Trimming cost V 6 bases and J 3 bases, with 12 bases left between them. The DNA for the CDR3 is TGCAGTGCACAGATTAACCTCTACAATGAGCAGTTCTTC. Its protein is CSAQINLYNEQFF.

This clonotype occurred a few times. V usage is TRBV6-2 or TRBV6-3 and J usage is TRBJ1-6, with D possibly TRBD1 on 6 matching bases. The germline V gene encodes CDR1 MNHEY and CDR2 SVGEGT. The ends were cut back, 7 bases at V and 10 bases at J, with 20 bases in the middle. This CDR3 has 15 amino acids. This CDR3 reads CASTERGGVWSPLHF. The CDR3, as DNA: TGTGCCAGCACCGAAAGGGGGGGAGTCTGGTCACCCCTCCACTTT.

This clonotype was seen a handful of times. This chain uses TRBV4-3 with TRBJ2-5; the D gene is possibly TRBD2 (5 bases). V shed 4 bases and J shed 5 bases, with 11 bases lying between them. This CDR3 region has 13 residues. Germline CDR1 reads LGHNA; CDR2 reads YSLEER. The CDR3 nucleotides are TGCGCCAGCAGCCCCGGGGAACGGGAGACCCAGTACTTC. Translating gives CASSPGERETQYF.

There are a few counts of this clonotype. CDR3 nucleotides: TGCAGTGTCAGACCCTTTGGGCTCCCCGGGGAGACCCAGTACTTC. This encodes CSVRPFGLPGETQYF. The chain couples TRBV20-1 to TRBJ2-5; unclear D gene. The CDR3 extends over 15 amino acids. Germline lookup yields CDR1 DFQATT and CDR2 SNEGSKA (reference sequence). V was pared by 7 bases and J by 5 bases, with 23 bases between.

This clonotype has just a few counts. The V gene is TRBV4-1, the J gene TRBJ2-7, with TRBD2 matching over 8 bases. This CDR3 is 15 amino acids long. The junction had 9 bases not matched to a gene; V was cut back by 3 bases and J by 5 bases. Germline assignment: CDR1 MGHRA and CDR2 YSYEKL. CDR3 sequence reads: CASSHPGGARNEQYF. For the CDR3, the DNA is TGCGCCAGCAGCCATCCCGGGGGGGCCCGGAACGAGCAGTACTTC.

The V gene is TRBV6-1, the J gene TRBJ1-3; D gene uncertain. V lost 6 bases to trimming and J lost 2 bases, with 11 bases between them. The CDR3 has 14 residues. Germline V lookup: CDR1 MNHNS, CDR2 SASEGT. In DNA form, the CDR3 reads TGTGCCAGCAGCCCAGACGGACCTGGAAACACCATATATTTT. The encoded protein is CASSPDGPGNTIYF.

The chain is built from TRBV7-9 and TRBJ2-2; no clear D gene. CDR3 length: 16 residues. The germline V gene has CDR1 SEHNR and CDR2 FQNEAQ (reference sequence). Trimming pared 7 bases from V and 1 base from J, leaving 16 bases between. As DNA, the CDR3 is TGTGCCAGCACCCCGCGTAGGCAGAAGAACACCGGGGAGCTGTTTTTT. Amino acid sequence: CASTPRRQKNTGELFF.

Here the CDR3 DNA reads TGCGCCAGCAGCCGCCACGAAGGTCAGGGGAGGTATGGCTACACCTTC. Its translation: CASSRHEGQGRYGYTF. This sequence joins TRBV4-1 and TRBJ1-2, with D maybe TRBD1 (6 bases). Germline V gene data show CDR1 as MGHRA and CDR2 as YSYEKL. V was trimmed by 4 bases and J by 5 bases, leaving 20 bases between them. This CDR3 spans 16 amino acids.

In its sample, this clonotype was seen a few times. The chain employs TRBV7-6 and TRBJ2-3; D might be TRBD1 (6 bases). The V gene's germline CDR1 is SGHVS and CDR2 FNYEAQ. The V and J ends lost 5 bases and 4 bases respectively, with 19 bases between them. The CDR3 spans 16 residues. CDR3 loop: CASSNIRGLEADTQYF. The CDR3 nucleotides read TGTGCCAGCAGCAACATCAGGGGCTTGGAGGCAGATACGCAGTATTTT.

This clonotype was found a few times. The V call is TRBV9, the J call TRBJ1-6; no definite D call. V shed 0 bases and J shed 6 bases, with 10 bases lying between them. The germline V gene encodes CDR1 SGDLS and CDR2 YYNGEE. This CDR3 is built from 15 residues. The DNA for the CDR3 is TGTGCCAGCAGCGTAGACGCCCAGGTTAATTCACCCCTCCACTTT. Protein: CASSVDAQVNSPLHF.

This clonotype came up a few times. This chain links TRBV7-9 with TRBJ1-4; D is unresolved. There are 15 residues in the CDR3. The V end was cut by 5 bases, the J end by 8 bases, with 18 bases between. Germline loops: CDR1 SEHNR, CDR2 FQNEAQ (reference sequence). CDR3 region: CASSAFGPMGEKLFF. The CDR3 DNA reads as TGTGCCAGCAGCGCATTCGGGCCCATGGGGGAAAAACTGTTTTTT. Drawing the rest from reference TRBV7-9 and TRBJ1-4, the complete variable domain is DTGVSQNPRHKITKRGQNVTFRCDPISEHNRLYWYRQTLGQGPEFLTYFQNEAQLEKSRLLSDRFSAERPKGSFSTLEIQRTEQGDSAMYLCASSAFGPMGEKLFFGSGTQLSVL.

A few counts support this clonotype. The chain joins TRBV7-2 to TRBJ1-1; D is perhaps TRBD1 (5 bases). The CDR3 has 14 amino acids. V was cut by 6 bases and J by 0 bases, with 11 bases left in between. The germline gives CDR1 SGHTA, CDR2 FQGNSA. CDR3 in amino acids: CASRPGTVNTEAFF. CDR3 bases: TGTGCCAGCAGACCCGGGACGGTGAACACTGAAGCTTTCTTT.

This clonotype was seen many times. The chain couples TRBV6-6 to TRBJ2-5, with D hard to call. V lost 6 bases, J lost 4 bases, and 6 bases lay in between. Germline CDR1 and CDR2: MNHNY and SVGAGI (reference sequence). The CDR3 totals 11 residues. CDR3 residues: CASRKGETQYF. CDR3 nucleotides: TGTGCCAGCAGGAAGGGAGAGACCCAGTACTTC.

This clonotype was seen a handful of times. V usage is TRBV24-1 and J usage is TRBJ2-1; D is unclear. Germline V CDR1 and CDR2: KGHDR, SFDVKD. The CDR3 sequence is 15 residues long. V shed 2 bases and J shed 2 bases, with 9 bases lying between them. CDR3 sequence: CATSDSGRPYNEQFF. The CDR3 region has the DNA TGTGCCACCAGTGATTCGGGTAGGCCCTACAATGAGCAGTTCTTC.

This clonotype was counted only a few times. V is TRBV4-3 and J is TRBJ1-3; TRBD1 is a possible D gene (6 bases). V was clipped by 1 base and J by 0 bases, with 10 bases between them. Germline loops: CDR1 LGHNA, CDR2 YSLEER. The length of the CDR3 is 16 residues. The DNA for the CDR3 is TGCGCCAGCAGCCAAGTTTACAGGGACTCTGGAAACACCATATATTTT. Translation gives CASSQVYRDSGNTIYF.

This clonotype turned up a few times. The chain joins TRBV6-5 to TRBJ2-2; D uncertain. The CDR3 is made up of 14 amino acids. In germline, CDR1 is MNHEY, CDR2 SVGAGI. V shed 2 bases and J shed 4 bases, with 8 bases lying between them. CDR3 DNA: TGTGCCAGCAGTTACGGGGTGTCCACCGGGGAGCTGTTTTTT. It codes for CASSYGVSTGELFF.

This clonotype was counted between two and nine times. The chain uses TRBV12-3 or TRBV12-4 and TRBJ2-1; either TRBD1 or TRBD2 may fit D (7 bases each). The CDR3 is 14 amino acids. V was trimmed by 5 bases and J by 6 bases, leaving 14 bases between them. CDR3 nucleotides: TGTGCCAGCAGTAATACAGGGGAGGGCAATGAGCAGTTCTTC. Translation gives CASSNTGEGNEQFF.

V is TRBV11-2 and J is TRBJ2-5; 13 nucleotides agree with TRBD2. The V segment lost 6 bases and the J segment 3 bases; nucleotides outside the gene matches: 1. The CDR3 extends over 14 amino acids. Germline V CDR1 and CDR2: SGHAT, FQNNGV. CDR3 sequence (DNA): TGTGCCAGCAGGACTAGCGGGGGGAAAGAGACCCAGTACTTC. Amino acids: CASRTSGGKETQYF.